This T cell receptor (beta chain) was documented in a study of blood T cell repertoires in COVID-19. Study at large: The samples span acute and convalescent COVID-19 from the United States, Italy and Spain. Nucleic acid was either cDNA or gDNA, and it came from T cells, B-cell-depleted T cells, or PBMCs.

Germline V gives CDR1 SGHKS, CDR2 YYEKEE (reference sequence). Trimming left V 0 bases short and J 3 bases short, with 13 bases between. The CDR3 consists of 15 residues. Original processing notes: Amplification of reference gene primers was used by the study to estimate nucleated cell counts. The method was immunoSEQ multiplex PCR; TCRdb's version includes in-frame clones alone and lacks a portion of them. V and J calls and clone size are copied from that table; D and trimming were computed from the DNA. The data hold more than 150,000 clones, with around nine tenths observed a single time. Sequencing used peripheral blood. This clonotype was sampled from a man in his forties or fifties with acute or convalescent COVID-19. The chain is built from TRBV5-5 and TRBJ2-7, with D unresolved. CDR3: CASSLGVVSYYEQYF. CDR3 nucleotides: TGTGCCAGCAGCTTGGGAGTCGTCTCGTACTACGAGCAGTACTTC.